This TCR beta chain is from a study of T cell repertoires in cytomegalovirus infection. At the level of the study: Indicated by public TCR beta signatures were CMV infection and matching HLA type. General observations from the study: Frequencies of public TCR beta families were cumulated, and this identified carriers of CMV plus the relevant HLA. The ex vivo response was dominated by HLA-C-restricted CMV-specific TCR beta clonotypes.

This clonotype has at least ten counts. Its specificity is unknown. One entry per CDR3 protein results from TCRdb running MiXCR on the reads. In the table there are under 150,000 distinct CDR3 sequences, approximately 9.2% of which are singletons. The CDR3 runs 15 residues. V was pared by 5 bases and J by 3 bases, with 4 bases of the junction left unmatched. Germline CDR1 reads SGHTA; CDR2 reads FQGNSA. The sequence derives from a human donor in good health (CMV status not recorded). Some clones in this sample may be carry-over from other donors' samples. The sequenced sample consisted of PBMCs. The chain joins TRBV7-2 to TRBJ2-1, with 10 bases fitting TRBD1. The CDR3 spells CASSIDRGLYNEQFF. The CDR3 nucleotides read TGTGCCAGCAGCATAGACAGGGGGCTCTACAATGAGCAGTTCTTC.